This is a list of T cell receptor beta chains from one sample in a study of memory CD4+ T cells and cytomegalovirus serostatus. Sequenced by immunoSEQ multiplex PCR; TCRdb stores in-frame clones only, minus some. This table holds 45,000 to 60,000 clones, more than 70% found once. The sample taken for sequencing was memory CD4+ T cells from blood. These receptors were taken from an adult in good health and CMV-seropositive. The conserved cysteine and the conserved F or W are not part of the CDR3 here. Fields, in order: V gene, J gene, CDR3 protein.

TRBV5-6,TRBJ2-5,ASTSLGDPTGETQY
TRBV7-9,TRBJ2-3,ASSSGLAGADTQY
TRBV4-1,TRBJ1-1,ASSLSGGGNTEAF
TRBV19,TRBJ2-4,ASSIAAAKNIQY
TRBV5-1,TRBJ1-6,ASSRGQYNSPLH
TRBV19,TRBJ2-4,ASSRTSGQGGSGAKNIQY
TRBV9,TRBJ2-1,ASSVGVSSGFYNEQF
TRBV27,TRBJ2-7,ASSLRWGLNYEQY
TRBV30,TRBJ1-2,ARLRKEDYGYT
TRBV28,TRBJ2-1,ASSPRGAIYNEQF
TRBV19,TRBJ2-1,ASKRATHNEQF
TRBV6-5,TRBJ2-1,ASSTSDSYNEQF
TRBV19,TRBJ2-7,ASSPRSHRQGTRDEQY
TRBV9,TRBJ1-2,ASSVEEGRVGYT
TRBV5-6,TRBJ2-7,ASSPGAYEQY
TRBV7-5,TRBJ2-1,ARSAGTSGRAHEQF
TRBV7-9,TRBJ2-1,ASSSPGTGLSHEQF
TRBV5-1,TRBJ1-6,ASSLGGGNSPLH
TRBV7-6,TRBJ2-7,ASSLGAGREQY
TRBV19,TRBJ1-5,ASSIMPSNQPQH
TRBV4-1,TRBJ1-5,ASSQDPPPDQPQH
TRBV6-5,TRBJ1-3,ASRSTGVSGNTIY
TRBV28,TRBJ1-2,ASRTGGRYYGYT
TRBV28,TRBJ1-2,ASNRLARTGYGYT
TRBV7-2,TRBJ2-1,ASSYTGLVNEQF
TRBV10-3,TRBJ1-5,ASRKGGGGSNQPQH
TRBV4-2,TRBJ2-5,ASSQGALQETQY
TRBV28,TRBJ1-1,ASSSPQTGTRAEAF
TRBV21-1,TRBJ2-4,ASKTGLSAKNIQY
TRBV7-9,TRBJ1-3,ASSLNAGAGNTIY
TRBV7-2,TRBJ2-7,ASSPRLVSYEQY
TRBV29-1,TRBJ2-3,SVDPESTDTQY
TRBV14,TRBJ1-1,ASSHRAPNTEAF
TRBV4-3,TRBJ1-4,ASSQTPASTNEKLF
TRBV7-9,TRBJ2-7,ASSPGQTYEQY
TRBV7-6,TRBJ2-7,ASSPTRDGFYEQY
TRBV11-2,TRBJ1-2,ASSSPRQGHNYGYT
TRBV5-4,TRBJ2-7,ASSLDSASYEQY
TRBV21-1,TRBJ1-5,ASSKGDKGWGTSNQPQH
TRBV7-7,TRBJ2-5,ASSTREGYQETQY
TRBV19,TRBJ2-5,ASSVAGTSGSVTQY
TRBV15,TRBJ2-3,ATSRGTRESTDTQY
TRBV7-9,TRBJ1-1,ASTRTGGDTEAF
TRBV9,TRBJ2-1,ASSVGAGTGGFNEQF